The clone carrying this TCR beta chain was seen more than once but under ten times. What it binds is not known. RNA transcripts were the template for amplifying TCR beta CDR3 regions. HTBI primers were used for first-round RT-PCR of the TCR CDR3. One entry per CDR3 protein results from TCRdb running MiXCR on the multiplex PCR reads. Here the sample spans about 580,000 distinct CDR3 sequences, under 60% being singletons. Across 18 months, stable Graves' hyperthyroidism was marked by no progression to ophthalmopathy. With a duration under 2 months, the hyperthyroidism was newly diagnosed in patients aged 18 to 65. These data are taken from a study of T cells in Graves' hyperthyroidism and ophthalmopathy. Findings and limits, study-wide: Using 13 V-J features, a model discriminated ophthalmopathy from stable hyperthyroidism. Blood also contained most expanded thyroid clonotypes above 0.001.

The CDR3 runs 14 residues. Looked up from germline, CDR1 is DFQATT and CDR2 is SNEGSKA (reference sequence). Material for sequencing was peripheral blood or thyroid tissue (not recorded which). The chain is built from TRBV20-1 and TRBJ1-5, with TRBD2 as a possible D gene (5 bases). The DNA end is more similar to TRBJ2-3, so the J call may be wrong. The sequence came from a woman in her late teens or twenties with Graves' hyperthyroidism. CDR3 amino acids: CSAEGAAFTDTQYF. The CDR3 DNA sequence: TGCAGTGCTGAGGGAGCGGCATTCACAGATACGCAGTATTTT.